The 14 T cell receptor beta chains in this list originate from one sample, sequenced in a study of Ad26.COV2.S vaccination and SARS-CoV-2 variants. Treatment reported: 19 received Ad26.COV2.S at low or high dose, single or two shots; roughly five received placebo; per-sample allocation not given. Sampling happened 63 days after the first vaccine or placebo injection. Repertoires were generated with immunoSEQ multiplex PCR, while TCRdb's copy carries only in-frame clones and drops some. Among 350,000 to 450,000 clones listed, about four fifths were seen once. Here the sequenced sample was peripheral blood, taken in a trial of Ad26.COV2.S vaccine versus placebo. The receptors shown here come from a person between 18 and 65 years old who received the Ad26.COV2.S COVID-19 vaccine or a placebo.

The CDR3 region is CATFGQGQSRNTEAFF. DNA of the CDR3: TGTGCCACCTTCGGACAGGGTCAGAGTCGGAACACTGAAGCTTTCTTT. The chain is built from TRBV11-3 and TRBJ1-1, with TRBD1 matching over 8 bases. The CDR3 totals 16 residues. Trimming took 10 bases from V and 1 from J; bases not matched to a gene: 14. Germline CDR1 SGHNT, CDR2 YENEEA.

The V call is TRBV7-3, the J call TRBJ1-2; unclear D gene. From germline, CDR1 is SGHTA and CDR2 FQGTGA. This CDR3 region has 13 residues. Trimming took off 2 bases at V and 4 bases at J, with 8 bases between the two ends. The CDR3 DNA reads as TGTGCCAGCAGCTTACCCGGGCTCTATGGCTACACCTTC. Amino acid sequence: CASSLPGLYGYTF.

The chain recombines TRBV19 with TRBJ1-2; TRBD1 aligns across 11 bases. V lost 5 bases to trimming and J lost 4 bases; unmatched junction nucleotides: 3. Germline CDR1 reads LNHDA; CDR2 reads SQIVND (reference sequence). This CDR3 has 14 amino acids. DNA for the CDR3: TGTGCCAGTAGTGCCGGACAGGGGGCCTATGGCTACACCTTC. Its translation: CASSAGQGAYGYTF. Complete variable domain (other parts from reference TRBV19 and TRBJ1-2): DGGITQSPKYLFRKEGQNVTLSCEQNLNHDAMYWYRQDPGQGLRLIYYSQIVNDFQKGDIAEGYSVSREKKESFPLTVTSAQKNPTAFYLCASSAGQGAYGYTFGSGTRLTVV.

The CDR3 bases are TGCAGCGTTGATTCCGCGGGCCCCTCCTACGAGCAGTACTTC. Translated: CSVDSAGPSYEQYF. The rearrangement uses TRBV29-1 and TRBJ2-7; a weak D match, TRBD2 (5 bases). V shed 3 bases and J shed 0 bases, with 12 bases lying between them. The CDR3 runs to 14 residues. The V gene's germline CDR1 is SQVTM and CDR2 ANQGSEA.

This chain joins TRBV11-2 and TRBJ1-1; D gene ambiguous. This CDR3 is 16 amino acids long. V was trimmed by 5 bases and J by 0 bases, leaving 16 bases between them. The germline V gene has CDR1 SGHAT and CDR2 FQNNGV. CDR3 in amino acids: CASSIPPGRLNTEAFF. The CDR3 nucleotides read TGTGCCAGCAGCATTCCCCCGGGGAGATTGAACACTGAAGCTTTCTTT.

This chain joins TRBV4-3 and TRBJ2-3, with D maybe TRBD1 (7 bases). V gave up 4 bases and J gave up 4 bases, with 18 bases separating them. The CDR3 is 16 residues long. Looked up from germline, CDR1 is LGHNA and CDR2 is YSLEER. The CDR3 DNA is TGCGCCAGCAGCCCAGGAGGGGGCGCCCCCCCAGATACGCAGTATTTT. Translated, it gives CASSPGGGAPPDTQYF.

This sequence joins TRBV10-3 and TRBJ1-2, with TRBD1 as a possible D gene (6 bases). Germline values: CDR1 ENHRY, CDR2 SYGVKD. Trimming took off 2 bases at V and 0 bases at J, with 19 bases between the two ends. There are 18 residues in the CDR3. The CDR3 bases are TGTGCCATCAGTGAGCCCCGGGACATCGGGACCCCTAACTATGGCTACACCTTC. Protein sequence: CAISEPRDIGTPNYGYTF.

The gene calls are TRBV9 and TRBJ2-2; 9 bases match TRBD2. CDR3 length: 16 residues. Trimming took 0 bases from V and 4 from J; bases not matched to a gene: 4. CDR1 and CDR2 from the germline V gene are SGDLS and YYNGEE. The CDR3 protein is CASSVGGGAVTGELFF. The CDR3, as DNA: TGTGCCAGCAGCGTAGGCGGGGGGGCCGTCACCGGGGAGCTGTTTTTT.

The chain has TRBV4-3 and TRBJ2-2; D is possibly TRBD2 (6 bases). Trimming took off 2 bases at V and 3 bases at J, with 16 bases between the two ends. The CDR3 extends over 17 amino acids. Germline CDR1 LGHNA, CDR2 YSLEER. CDR3 amino acids: CASSQIYPGVDTGELFF. CDR3 DNA: TGCGCCAGCAGCCAAATTTATCCGGGGGTGGACACCGGGGAGCTGTTTTTT.

This chain joins TRBV5-1 and TRBJ1-6; a possible D gene is TRBD1 (5 bases). The V end was cut by 4 bases, the J end by 0 bases, with 14 bases between. The germline CDR1 and CDR2 sequences are SGHRS and YFSETQ. The CDR3 has 17 residues. The CDR3 sequence: CASSRQTASSYNSPLHF. DNA for the CDR3: TGCGCCAGCAGCCGTCAGACAGCCAGCTCCTATAATTCACCCCTCCACTTT.

This sequence joins TRBV7-2 and TRBJ2-7; TRBD2 matches 11 bases. Per germline, CDR1 SGHTA and CDR2 FQGNSA. With V trimmed by 1 base and J by 1 base, 9 bases remained unmatched. The CDR3 has 18 residues. The CDR3 DNA reads as TGTGCCAGCAGCTTAGTGGGGTTGGCTAGCGGGGGGTCCTACGAGCAGTACTTC. It codes for CASSLVGLASGGSYEQYF.

J is TRBJ2-5 and V is TRBV2, with TRBD1 identical over 8 bases. Germline V gene sequence: CDR1 SNHLY, CDR2 FYNNEI. V lost 8 bases to trimming and J lost 7 bases; unmatched junction nucleotides: 6. There are 12 residues in the CDR3. CDR3 in amino acids: CASGKQGGTQYF. Written as DNA, the CDR3 is TGTGCCAGCGGGAAACAGGGGGGGACCCAGTACTTC.

This sequence joins TRBV5-4 and TRBJ1-2; D is perhaps TRBD1 (5 bases). Looked up from germline, CDR1 is SGHNT and CDR2 is YYREEE (reference sequence). The V end was cut by 4 bases, the J end by 6 bases, with 10 bases between. This CDR3 spans 12 amino acids. Here the CDR3 reads CASSGVTDGYTF. The DNA of the CDR3 is TGTGCCAGCAGCGGGGTGACAGATGGCTACACCTTC.

J is TRBJ2-7 and V is TRBV5-4; TRBD1 aligns across 10 bases. The CDR3 has 14 residues. After removal of 4 bases from V and 3 bases from J, the junction contained 4 bases not matched to a gene. The germline CDR1 and CDR2 sequences are SGHNT and YYREEE (reference sequence). The CDR3 is CASSPGTGDYEQYF. CDR3 DNA: TGTGCCAGCAGCCCCGGGACAGGGGACTACGAGCAGTACTTC.